This TCR beta chain was captured by sequencing in a study of blood T cell repertoires in COVID-19. At the level of the study: The United States, Italy and Spain provided the acute and convalescent COVID-19 samples.

Sequencing used immunoSEQ multiplex PCR; TCRdb keeps in-frame clones, though not all of them. The table has about 94,000 clones, about four fifths seen once. CDR3 size: 13 residues. The V gene end was trimmed by 5 bases and the J gene end by 9 bases; junction bases not matched to a gene: 8. Germline CDR1 SGHNT, CDR2 YENEEA. The receptor comes from a human donor in a cohort sampled during active COVID-19. Sequencing was performed on peripheral blood. The chain recombines TRBV11-3 with TRBJ1-1; TRBD1 agrees at 8 bases. The CDR3 DNA sequence: TGTGCCAGCAGCCTCGGACAGGGCGTCAAAGCTTTCTTT. Its protein is CASSLGQGVKAFF. Drawing the rest from reference TRBV11-3 and TRBJ1-1, the complete variable domain is EAGVVQSPRYKIIEKKQPVAFWCNPISGHNTLYWYLQNLGQGPELLIRYENEEAVDDSQLPKDRFSAERLKGVDSTLKIQPAELGDSAVYLCASSLGQGVKAFFGQGTRLTVV.